Shown below are 12 T cell receptor beta chains from a single sample sequenced in a study of regulatory T cells in long-lasting Graves disease. Construction of the TCR beta libraries employed iRepertoire HTBI primers in conjunction with Arm-PCR of CDR3 regions. TCRdb independently ran MiXCR on the multiplex PCR reads; one entry per CDR3 protein. The sample includes about 540,000 distinct CDR3 sequences, approximately 12% of them seen just once. Time point noted: newly diagnosed GD, antithyroid drugs for less than 3 months. From PBMCs, RNA was extracted and then used to make the TCR library. These data were also filed under a second study, of T cells in Graves' hyperthyroidism and ophthalmopathy.

Sequencing was performed on peripheral blood mononuclear cells (PBMCs), taken at new diagnosis, from a patient treated with antithyroid drugs. These receptors were collected from a young man with Graves disease.

The V call is TRBV25-1, the J call TRBJ2-3, with D unclear. The CDR3 loop spans 16 amino acids. Germline lookup yields CDR1 MGHDK and CDR2 SYGVNS. The V and J ends lost 0 bases and 1 base respectively, with 11 bases between them. The CDR3 region is CASSEYVGLGTDTQYF. DNA of the CDR3: TGTGCCAGCAGTGAATATGTGGGATTGGGCACAGATACGCAGTATTTT.

With respect to this clonotype: The junction departs from germline at one end; a sequencing error may be responsible. This chain uses TRBV28 with TRBJ2-3, with D possibly being TRBD1 or TRBD2 (5 bases each). Germline loops: CDR1 MDHEN, CDR2 SYDVKM. The CDR3 extends over 12 amino acids. CDR3 nucleotide sequence: TGTGCCAGCTCCCCAGAGGGACCGAGGCTCCATTTT. Its protein product is CASSPEGPRLHF.

This clonotype was recorded at least ten times. The genes are TRBV27 and TRBJ2-7; a weak D match, TRBD2 (6 bases). Trimming removed 10 bases at V and 2 bases at J, with 12 bases between. The CDR3 runs to 12 residues. The germline V gene encodes CDR1 MNHEY and CDR2 SMNVEV (reference sequence). The CDR3 loop reads CATGERAYEQYF. CDR3 coding DNA: TGTGCCACGGGGGAGAGGGCCTACGAGCAGTACTTC.

Many counts were recorded for this clonotype. This chain links TRBV6-5 with TRBJ1-5; D possibly corresponds to TRBD1 (5 bases). Germline V gene data show CDR1 as MNHEY and CDR2 as SVGAGI. The CDR3 has 15 amino acids. Trimming removed 0 bases at V and 4 bases at J, with 10 bases between. Here the CDR3 reads CASSYSVEGNQPQHF. The CDR3 nucleotides are TGTGCCAGCAGTTACTCCGTTGAGGGGAATCAGCCCCAGCATTTT.

This clonotype was found many times. The gene calls are TRBV12-3 or TRBV12-4 and TRBJ2-5; TRBD2 matches at 11 bases. With V trimmed by 5 bases and J by 4 bases, 9 bases remained unmatched. The length of the CDR3 is 16 residues. The CDR3 nucleotides read TGTGCCAGCAGTCCTCGGGTTAGCGGGAGGGTAGAGACCCAGTACTTC. As protein: CASSPRVSGRVETQYF.

The V call is TRBV7-2, the J call TRBJ2-1; 12 nucleotides match TRBD2. The germline V gene encodes CDR1 SGHTA and CDR2 FQGNSA. Losses at the gene ends were 1 base for V and 2 bases for J; bases not matched to a gene: 3. The CDR3 is made up of 17 amino acids. The DNA for the CDR3 is TGTGCCAGCAGCTTAGGGACTAGCGGGACCCCCTACAATGAGCAGTTCTTC. This sequence encodes CASSLGTSGTPYNEQFF. Supplemented by reference TRBV7-2 and TRBJ2-1, the full variable domain reads GAGVSQSPSNKVTEKGKDVELRCDPISGHTALYWYRQSLGQGLEFLIYFQGNSAPDKSGLPSDRFSAERTGGSVSTLTIQRTQQEDSAVYLCASSLGTSGTPYNEQFFGPGTRLTVL.

This clonotype was counted many times. Mismatch with germline at one junction end may stem from a read error. V gene TRBV14 combines with J gene TRBJ2-5, with 7 bases identical to TRBD1. The germline gives CDR1 SGHDN, CDR2 FVKESK. The CDR3 is 13 residues long. As DNA, the CDR3 is TGCGCCAGCAGCCAAAGACAGGGAGAGACCCAGTACTTC. It encodes CASSQRQGETQYF.

As DNA, the CDR3 is TGCAGCGCACCGACAGGGAAGAACACTGAAGCTTTCTTT. Translating gives CSAPTGKNTEAFF. This chain connects TRBV29-1 to TRBJ1-1; 7 positions match TRBD1. V trimming: 7 bases; J trimming: 1 base; junction bases outside the gene matches: 6. The CDR3 extends over 13 amino acids. The germline CDR1 and CDR2 sequences are SQVTM and ANQGSEA.

The rearrangement links TRBV5-1 to TRBJ2-6, with 9 bases fitting TRBD1. Germline V gene sequence: CDR1 SGHRS, CDR2 YFSETQ. J gave up 10 bases and V 6 bases, and 5 bases lay outside the gene matches. The CDR3 is 13 amino acids. The CDR3 DNA sequence: TGCGCCAGCAAAGGGACAGGGAGGAACGTCCTGACTTTC. It encodes CASKGTGRNVLTF.

The CDR3 reads CASQLRSGPSGNTIYF. Here the CDR3 DNA reads TGTGCCAGCCAGCTGCGCTCCGGGCCATCTGGAAACACCATATATTTT. The chain links TRBV19 to TRBJ1-3; D is undetermined. This CDR3 is built from 16 residues. Germline CDR1 is LNHDA and CDR2 is SQIVND (reference sequence). V was pared by 9 bases and J by 1 base, with 19 bases between.

Notes on this clonotype: This may be a read error, as it is one base from a much larger clone. The CDR3 reads CAATSQGARGGYGYTF. The CDR3 DNA is TGTGCCGCAACCTCTCAGGGGGCGCGTGGTGGCTATGGCTACACCTTC. The rearrangement uses TRBV10-3 and TRBJ1-2; 8 bases fit TRBD1. Germline assignment: CDR1 ENHRY and CDR2 SYGVKD. Trimming at V came to 11 bases and at J to 4 bases, leaving 18 bases not matched to a gene. The CDR3 covers 16 residues.

The chain joins TRBV7-2 to TRBJ2-6; 8 positions agree with TRBD2. This CDR3 is built from 20 residues. CDR1 and CDR2 (germline): SGHTA, FQGNSA. Trimming at V came to 5 bases and at J to 4 bases, leaving 19 bases not matched to a gene. CDR3 DNA: TGTGCCAGCAGCCCCCGGGTCGGGTTAGCGGGATTGAGAGGGGCCAACGTCCTGACTTTC. Protein product: CASSPRVGLAGLRGANVLTF.